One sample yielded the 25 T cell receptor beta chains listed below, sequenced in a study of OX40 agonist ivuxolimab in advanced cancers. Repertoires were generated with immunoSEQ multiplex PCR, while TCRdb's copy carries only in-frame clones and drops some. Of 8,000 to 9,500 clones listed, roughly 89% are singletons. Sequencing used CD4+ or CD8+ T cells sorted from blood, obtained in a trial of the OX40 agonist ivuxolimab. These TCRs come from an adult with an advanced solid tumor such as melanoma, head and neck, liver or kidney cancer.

The CDR3 reads CASSSLRQTGNTIYF. The CDR3 region has the DNA TGTGCCAGCTCCTCCCTGCGGCAGACTGGAAACACCATATATTTT. The chain is built from TRBV18 and TRBJ1-3; D is unclear. V was cut by 6 bases and J by 2 bases, with 14 bases left in between. Per the germline V gene, CDR1 is KGHSH and CDR2 is LQKENI. The CDR3 covers 15 residues.

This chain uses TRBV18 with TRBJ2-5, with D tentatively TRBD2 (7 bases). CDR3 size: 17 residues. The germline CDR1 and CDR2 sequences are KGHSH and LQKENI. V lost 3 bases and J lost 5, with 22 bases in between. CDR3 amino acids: CASSPPGHPRGGETQYF. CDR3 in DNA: TGTGCCAGCTCACCTCCCGGACACCCCAGGGGAGGGGAGACCCAGTACTTC.

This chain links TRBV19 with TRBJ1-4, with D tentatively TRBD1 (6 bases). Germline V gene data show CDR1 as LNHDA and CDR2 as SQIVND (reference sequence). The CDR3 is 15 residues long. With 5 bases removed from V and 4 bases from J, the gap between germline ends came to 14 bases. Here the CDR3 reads CASSFRQEDNEKLFF. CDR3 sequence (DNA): TGTGCCAGTAGTTTTCGACAGGAAGATAATGAAAAACTGTTTTTT.

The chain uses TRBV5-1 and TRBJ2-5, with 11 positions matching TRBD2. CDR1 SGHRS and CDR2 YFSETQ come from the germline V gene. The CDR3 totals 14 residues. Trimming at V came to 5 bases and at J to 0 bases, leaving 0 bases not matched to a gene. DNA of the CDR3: TGCGCCAGCAGGGGACTAGCGGACCAAGAGACCCAGTACTTC. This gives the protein CASRGLADQETQYF.

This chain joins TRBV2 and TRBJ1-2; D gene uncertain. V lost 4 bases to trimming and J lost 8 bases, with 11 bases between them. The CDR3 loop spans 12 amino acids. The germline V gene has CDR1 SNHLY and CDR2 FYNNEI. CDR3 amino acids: CASSVPPRGYTF. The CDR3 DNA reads TGTGCCAGCAGTGTCCCCCCAAGGGGCTACACCTTC. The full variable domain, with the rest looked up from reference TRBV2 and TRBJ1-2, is EPEVTQTPSHQVTQMGQEVILRCVPISNHLYFYWYRQILGQKVEFLVSFYNNEISEKSEIFDDQFSVERPDGSNFTLKIRSTKLEDSAMYFCASSVPPRGYTFGSGTRLTVV.

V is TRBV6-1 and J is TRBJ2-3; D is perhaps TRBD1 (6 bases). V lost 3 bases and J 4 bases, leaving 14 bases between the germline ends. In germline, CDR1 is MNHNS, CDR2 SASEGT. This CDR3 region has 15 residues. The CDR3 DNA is TGTGCCAGCAGTGAGCCCCTGGCAGGGGCAGATACGCAGTATTTT. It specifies CASSEPLAGADTQYF.

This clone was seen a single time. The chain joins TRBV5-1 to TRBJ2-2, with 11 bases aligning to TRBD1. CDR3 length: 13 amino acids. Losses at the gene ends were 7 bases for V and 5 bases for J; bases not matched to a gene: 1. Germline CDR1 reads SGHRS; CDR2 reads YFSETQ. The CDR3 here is CASGQGATGELFF. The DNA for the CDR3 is TGCGCCAGCGGACAGGGGGCGACCGGGGAGCTGTTTTTT.

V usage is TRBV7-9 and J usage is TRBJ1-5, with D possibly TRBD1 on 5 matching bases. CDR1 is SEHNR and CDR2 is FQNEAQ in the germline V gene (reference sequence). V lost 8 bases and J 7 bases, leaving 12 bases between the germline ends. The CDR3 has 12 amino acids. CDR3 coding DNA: TGTGCCAGCCAGGGCTGGCAACAGCCCCAGCATTTT. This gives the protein CASQGWQQPQHF.

The DNA of the CDR3 is TGCGCCAGCAGCTTGGGACAGGGGGAAGGCTACACCTTC. This codes for CASSLGQGEGYTF. The chain links TRBV5-1 to TRBJ1-2; 9 bases match TRBD1. Germline assignment: CDR1 SGHRS and CDR2 YFSETQ. This CDR3 comprises 13 residues. V was pared by 0 bases and J by 8 bases, with 2 bases of the junction left unmatched. Together with reference TRBV5-1 and TRBJ1-2, the CDR3 gives the full variable domain: KAGVTQTPRYLIKTRGQQVTLSCSPISGHRSVSWYQQTPGQGLQFLFEYFSETQRNKGNFPGRFSGRQFSNSRSEMNVSTLELGDSALYLCASSLGQGEGYTFGSGTRLTVV.

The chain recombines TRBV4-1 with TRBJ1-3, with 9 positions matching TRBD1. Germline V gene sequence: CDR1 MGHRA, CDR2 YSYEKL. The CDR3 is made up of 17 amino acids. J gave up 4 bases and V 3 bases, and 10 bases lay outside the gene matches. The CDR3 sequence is CASSHLGMTGGGNTIYF. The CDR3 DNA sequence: TGCGCCAGCAGCCACCTGGGTATGACAGGGGGAGGAAACACCATATATTTT.

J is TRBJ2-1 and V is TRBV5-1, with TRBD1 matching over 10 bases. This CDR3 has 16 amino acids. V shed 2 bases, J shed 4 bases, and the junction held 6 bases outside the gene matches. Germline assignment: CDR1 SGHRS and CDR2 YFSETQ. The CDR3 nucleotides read TGCGCCAGCAGCTTCTCGGGGACAGGGGCGTACAATGAGCAGTTCTTC. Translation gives CASSFSGTGAYNEQFF.

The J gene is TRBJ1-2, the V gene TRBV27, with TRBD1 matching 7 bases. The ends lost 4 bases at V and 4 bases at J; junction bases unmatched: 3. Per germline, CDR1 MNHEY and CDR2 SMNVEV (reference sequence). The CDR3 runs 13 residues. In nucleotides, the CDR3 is TGTGCCAGCAGTTCGGCAGGGGGCTATGGCTACACCTTC. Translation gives CASSSAGGYGYTF.

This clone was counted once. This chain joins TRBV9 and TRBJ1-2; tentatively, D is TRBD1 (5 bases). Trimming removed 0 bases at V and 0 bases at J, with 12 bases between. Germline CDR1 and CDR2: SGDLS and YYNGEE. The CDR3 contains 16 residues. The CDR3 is CASSVEEGRPNYGYTF. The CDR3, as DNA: TGTGCCAGCAGCGTAGAAGAGGGACGCCCTAACTATGGCTACACCTTC. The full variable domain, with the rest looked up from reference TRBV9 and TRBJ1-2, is DSGVTQTPKHLITATGQRVTLRCSPRSGDLSVYWYQQSLDQGLQFLIQYYNGEERAKGNILERFSAQQFPDLHSELNLSSLELGDSALYFCASSVEEGRPNYGYTFGSGTRLTVV.

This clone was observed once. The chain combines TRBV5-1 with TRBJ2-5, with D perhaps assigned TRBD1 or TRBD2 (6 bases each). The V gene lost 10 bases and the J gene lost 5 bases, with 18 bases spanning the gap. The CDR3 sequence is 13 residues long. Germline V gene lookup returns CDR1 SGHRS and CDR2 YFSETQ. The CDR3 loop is CASTGGIGETQYF. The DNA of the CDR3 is TGCGCCTCCACCGGGGGCATCGGGGAGACCCAGTACTTC.

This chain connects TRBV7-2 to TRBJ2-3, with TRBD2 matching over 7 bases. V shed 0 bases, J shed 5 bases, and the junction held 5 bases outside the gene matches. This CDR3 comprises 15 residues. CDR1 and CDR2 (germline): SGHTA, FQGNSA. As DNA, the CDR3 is TGTGCCAGCAGCTTAGCGGGAGGGGTGGGAGATACGCAGTATTTT. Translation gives CASSLAGGVGDTQYF.

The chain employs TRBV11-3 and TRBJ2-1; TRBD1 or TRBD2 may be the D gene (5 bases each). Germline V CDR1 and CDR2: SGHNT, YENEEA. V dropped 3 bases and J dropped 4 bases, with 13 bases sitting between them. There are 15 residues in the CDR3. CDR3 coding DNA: TGTGCCAGCAGCTTGGGGACGACCAGATACAATGAGCAGTTCTTC. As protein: CASSLGTTRYNEQFF.

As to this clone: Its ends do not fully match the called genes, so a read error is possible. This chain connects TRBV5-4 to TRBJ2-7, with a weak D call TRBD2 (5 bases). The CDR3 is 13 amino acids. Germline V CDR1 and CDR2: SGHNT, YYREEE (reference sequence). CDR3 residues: CASSWTPGYGQYF. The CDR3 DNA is TGTGCCAGCAGCTGGACCCCGGGATACGGGCAGTACTTC.

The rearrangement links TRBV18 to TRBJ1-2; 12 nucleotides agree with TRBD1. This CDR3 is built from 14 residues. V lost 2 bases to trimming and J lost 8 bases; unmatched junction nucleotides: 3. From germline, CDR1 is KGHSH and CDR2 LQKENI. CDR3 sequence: CASSPGTGGEGYTF. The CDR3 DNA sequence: TGTGCCAGCTCACCAGGGACAGGGGGCGAAGGCTACACCTTC.

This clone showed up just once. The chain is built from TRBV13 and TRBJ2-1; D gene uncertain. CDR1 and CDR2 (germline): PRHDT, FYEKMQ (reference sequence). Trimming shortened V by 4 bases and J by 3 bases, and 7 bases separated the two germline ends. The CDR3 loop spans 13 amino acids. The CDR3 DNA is TGTGCCAGCAGCTCTACCAACTACAATGAGCAGTTCTTC. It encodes CASSSTNYNEQFF.

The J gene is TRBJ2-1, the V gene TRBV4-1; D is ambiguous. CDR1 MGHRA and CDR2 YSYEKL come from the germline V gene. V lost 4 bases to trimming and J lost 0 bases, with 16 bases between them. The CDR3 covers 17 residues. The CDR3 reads CASSLRMGRSSYNEQFF. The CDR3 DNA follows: TGCGCCAGCAGCCTTCGTATGGGTCGGAGCTCCTACAATGAGCAGTTCTTC.

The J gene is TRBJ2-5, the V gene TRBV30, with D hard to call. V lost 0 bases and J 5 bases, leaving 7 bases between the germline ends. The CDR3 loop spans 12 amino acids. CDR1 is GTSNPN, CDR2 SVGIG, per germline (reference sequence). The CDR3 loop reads CAWSVTGETQYF. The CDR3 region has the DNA TGTGCCTGGAGTGTAACCGGGGAGACCCAGTACTTC. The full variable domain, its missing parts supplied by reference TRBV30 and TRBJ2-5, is SQTIHQWPATLVQPVGSPLSLECTVEGTSNPNLYWYRQAAGRGLQLLFYSVGIGQISSEVPQNLSASRPQDRQFILSSKKLLLSDSGFYLCAWSVTGETQYFGPGTRLLVL.

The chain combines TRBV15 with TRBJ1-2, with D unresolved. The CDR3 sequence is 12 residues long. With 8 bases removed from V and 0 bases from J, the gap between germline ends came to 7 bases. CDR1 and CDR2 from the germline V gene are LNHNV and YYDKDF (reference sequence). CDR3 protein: CATSQSNYGYTF. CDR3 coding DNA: TGTGCCACCTCTCAATCTAACTATGGCTACACCTTC.

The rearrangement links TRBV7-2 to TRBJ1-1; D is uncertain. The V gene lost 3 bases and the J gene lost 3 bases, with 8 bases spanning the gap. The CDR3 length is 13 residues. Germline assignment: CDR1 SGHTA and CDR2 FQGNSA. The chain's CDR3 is CASSFYWDTEAFF. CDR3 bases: TGTGCCAGCAGCTTCTATTGGGACACTGAAGCTTTCTTT.

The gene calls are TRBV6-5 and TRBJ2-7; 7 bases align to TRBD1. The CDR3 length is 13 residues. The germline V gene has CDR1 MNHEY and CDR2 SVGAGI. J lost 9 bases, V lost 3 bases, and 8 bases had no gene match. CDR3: CASSYDRAIGQYF. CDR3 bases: TGTGCCAGCAGTTATGACAGGGCAATCGGGCAGTACTTC.

CDR3 residues: CASSVLGNNQPQHF. The CDR3 nucleotides read TGTGCCAGCAGTGTATTAGGTAACAATCAGCCCCAGCATTTT. The chain recombines TRBV2 with TRBJ1-5; no clear D. V lost 4 bases and J lost 3, with 10 bases in between. The CDR3 contains 14 residues. Germline V gene sequence: CDR1 SNHLY, CDR2 FYNNEI.